The 24 T cell receptor beta chains listed next were all sequenced from one sample in a study of blood T cells in healthy people across ages. Through a sample-barcoded 5' primer and a J-beta primer mix, a second PCR was run for roughly 7 to 12 cycles. Via MiXCR, TCRdb re-called the 5' RACE reads, giving one row per CDR3 protein. The data show about 670,000 distinct CDR3 sequences, around 52% seen once. What was sequenced was blood. Every receptor here comes from a woman older than 75 in good health.

In this sample, this clonotype turned up many times. J is TRBJ2-3 and V is TRBV28; TRBD2 matches 12 bases. The CDR3 is made up of 13 amino acids. CDR1 is MDHEN and CDR2 is SYDVKM in the germline V gene. Trimming took 8 bases from V and 7 from J; bases not matched to a gene: 4. The CDR3 is CASRGLAGNTQYF. The CDR3 DNA sequence: TGTGCCAGCCGCGGACTAGCGGGGAATACGCAGTATTTT. The full variable domain, in which reference TRBV28 and TRBJ2-3 provide the parts outside the CDR3, is DVKVTQSSRYLVKRTGEKVFLECVQDMDHENMFWYRQDPGLGLRLIYFSYDVKMKEKGDIPEGYSVSREKKERFSLILESASTNQTSMYLCASRGLAGNTQYFGPGTRLTVL.

This CDR3 is CAVTGTSSSYNEQFF. The CDR3 DNA follows: TGTGCCGTTACCGGGACTTCGTCTTCCTACAATGAGCAGTTCTTC. This rearrangement joins TRBV6-5 to TRBJ2-1; D may be TRBD2 (6 bases). CDR3 length: 15 amino acids. Germline V CDR1 and CDR2: MNHEY, SVGAGI. Trimming stripped 11 bases from V and 1 base from J, with 18 bases between.

This clonotype was seen once. A read error may be the cause here, since a much bigger clone is one base away. The V gene is TRBV6-5, the J gene TRBJ2-5; either TRBD1 or TRBD2 may supply D (7 bases each). This CDR3 has 16 residues. Germline CDR1 is MNHEY and CDR2 is SVGAGI. The germline V and J ends were trimmed by 6 bases and 3 bases, with 20 bases remaining between them. DNA of the CDR3: TGTGCCAGCAGGTACCGGGGGGACAGTCGAAAAGAGACCCAGTACTTC. Translated, it gives CASRYRGDSRKETQYF.

A note on this clonotype: Given a much more abundant clone one base away, this may be a read error. The chain carries TRBV25-1 and TRBJ2-3; TRBD2 is a possible D gene (5 bases). V dropped 2 bases and J dropped 0 bases, with 12 bases sitting between them. CDR1 MGHDK and CDR2 SYGVNS come from the germline V gene. The CDR3 covers 16 residues. In DNA, the CDR3 is TGTGCCAGCAGTGAACCCCTCGGCGGGAGCACAGATACGCAGTATTTT. It codes for CASSEPLGGSTDTQYF.

This clonotype was seen at least ten times. The chain carries TRBV18 and TRBJ2-1; D is unresolved. V lost 3 bases and J lost 2, with 17 bases in between. CDR3 size: 17 residues. Germline values: CDR1 KGHSH, CDR2 LQKENI. The CDR3 nucleotides read TGTGCCAGCTCACCCCCAACGGGCACCGGCCCCTACAATGAGCAGTTCTTC. The encoded protein is CASSPPTGTGPYNEQFF.

The gene calls are TRBV29-1 and TRBJ2-2; no clear D. The CDR3 is 12 residues long. Germline CDR1 SQVTM, CDR2 ANQGSEA. V dropped 1 base and J dropped 5 bases, with 5 bases sitting between them. The CDR3 loop reads CSVEGETGELFF. The CDR3 coding sequence is TGCAGCGTTGAAGGGGAAACCGGGGAGCTGTTTTTT.

Many counts were recorded for this clonotype. This sequence joins TRBV10-3 and TRBJ2-1, with 7 bases that match TRBD2. CDR3 length: 14 amino acids. Per the germline V gene, CDR1 is ENHRY and CDR2 is SYGVKD. V lost 11 bases and J lost 6; bases outside the gene matches: 13. CDR3 loop: CAAQGEGRSNEQFF. The CDR3 nucleotides read TGTGCCGCACAAGGGGAGGGTCGGTCCAATGAGCAGTTCTTC.

This rearrangement joins TRBV5-1 to TRBJ2-7; D is unresolved. Between the trimmed V and J ends, which lost 4 bases and 5 bases, there was a span of 10 bases. This CDR3 has 12 amino acids. From germline, CDR1 is SGHRS and CDR2 YFSETQ. CDR3 in amino acids: CASSPESNEQYF. CDR3 nucleotides: TGCGCCAGCAGCCCCGAGAGCAACGAGCAGTACTTC.

This clonotype appeared many times. J is TRBJ2-5 and V is TRBV20-1, with 14 bases fitting TRBD2. Germline CDR1 and CDR2: DFQATT and SNEGSKA (reference sequence). The trim removed 5 bases at V and 7 bases at J, leaving 15 bases unmatched. The length of the CDR3 is 17 residues. CDR3 sequence reads: CSALGTSGRGIPGTQYF. The CDR3 bases are TGCAGTGCTCTCGGGACTAGCGGGAGAGGAATCCCAGGGACCCAGTACTTC.

The rearrangement links TRBV5-4 to TRBJ2-3; 14 nucleotides agree with TRBD2. This CDR3 spans 16 amino acids. The ends lost 7 bases at V and 0 bases at J; junction bases unmatched: 4. CDR1 SGHNT and CDR2 YYREEE come from the germline V gene (reference sequence). The CDR3: CASGRLAGGSTDTQYF. The DNA of the CDR3 is TGTGCCAGCGGCCGACTAGCGGGAGGGAGCACAGATACGCAGTATTTT.

The chain couples TRBV7-2 to TRBJ1-1, with TRBD1 matching 9 bases. The J segment lost 5 bases and the V segment lost 4 bases, leaving 8 bases of the junction unmatched. This CDR3 comprises 15 residues. Germline V lookup: CDR1 SGHTA, CDR2 FQGNSA. The CDR3 loop is CASSSGRTGVTEAFF. DNA for the CDR3: TGTGCCAGCAGCTCCGGCAGGACAGGGGTTACTGAAGCTTTCTTT.

This clonotype was found many times. This chain links TRBV7-2 with TRBJ1-6; D possibly corresponds to TRBD1 (5 bases). V was cut by 5 bases and J by 10 bases, with 15 bases left in between. The germline V gene has CDR1 SGHTA and CDR2 FQGNSA. The CDR3 runs to 14 residues. The CDR3 DNA reads as TGTGCCAGCAGCCAGGGACTGCTTAGCTCACCCCTCCACTTT. Its translation is CASSQGLLSSPLHF.

There are many counts of this clonotype. The V call is TRBV3-1, the J call TRBJ1-1; D gene unclear. The CDR3 loop spans 15 amino acids. Deletions cut 4 bases from V and 6 bases from J, with 18 bases between. Germline lookup yields CDR1 LGHDT and CDR2 YNNKEL (reference sequence). CDR3 nucleotide sequence: TGTGCCAGCAGCCCACAACTCGTCCCTGGGTCTGAAGCTTTCTTT. It is translated as CASSPQLVPGSEAFF.

The chain couples TRBV29-1 to TRBJ1-5; D not certain. CDR3 length equals 15 residues. V was trimmed by 7 bases and J by 1 base, leaving 17 bases between them. Per germline, CDR1 SQVTM and CDR2 ANQGSEA. CDR3 in amino acids: CSATFHGLSNQPQHF. The CDR3 DNA reads TGCAGCGCAACGTTTCACGGGCTGAGCAATCAGCCCCAGCATTTT.

The V gene is TRBV23-1, the J gene TRBJ1-6; D is undetermined. TRBV23-1 is given ORF status, its function remaining uncertain. With 1 base removed from V and 7 bases from J, the gap between germline ends came to 23 bases. The CDR3 is 19 residues long. The CDR3 nucleotides are TGCGCCAGCAGTCAATTTGGCCTCCGCGGGGAAATATTAAATTCACCCCTCCACTTT. Amino acids: CASSQFGLRGEILNSPLHF.

The chain links TRBV7-2 to TRBJ2-4, with D hard to call. The J call may be incorrect, as the DNA end agrees better with TRBJ2-7. This CDR3 is 14 amino acids long. Germline values: CDR1 SGHTA, CDR2 FQGNSA. The CDR3 here is CASSLSGLSNEQYF. CDR3 nucleotide sequence: TGTGCCAGCAGCTTATCAGGCCTATCCAACGAGCAGTACTTC.

This chain uses TRBV4-3 with TRBJ2-3; perhaps TRBD1 as D (5 bases). The germline CDR1 and CDR2 sequences are LGHNA and YSLEER. V lost 5 bases, J lost 0 bases, and 12 bases lay in between. This CDR3 is 15 amino acids long. CDR3 DNA sequence: TGCGCCAGCAGCACAGACAGAGTTAGCACAGATACGCAGTATTTT. It yields the protein CASSTDRVSTDTQYF.

In regard to this clonotype: A much larger clone sits a single nucleotide away, making a read error possible. The chain couples TRBV14 to TRBJ1-2; D unclear. Germline CDR1 reads SGHDN; CDR2 reads FVKESK. The CDR3 covers 12 residues. Trimming stripped 7 bases from V and 8 bases from J, with 14 bases between. The CDR3 loop reads CASTNKAGGYTF. The CDR3 nucleotides are TGTGCCAGCACCAACAAAGCGGGAGGCTACACCTTC.

In regard to this clonotype: A junction boundary mismatches the germline segment, possibly from a read error. The rearrangement links TRBV5-4 to TRBJ1-1; possible D gene TRBD1, 6 bases. Germline CDR1 SGHNT, CDR2 YYREEE (reference sequence). The CDR3 runs to 16 residues. The CDR3 region has the DNA TGTGCCAGCAGCCATGATCTTGACAGGTTGAACACCGAAGCTTTCTTT. Residues: CASSHDLDRLNTEAFF.

The V and J genes are TRBV6-5 and TRBJ2-3; TRBD1 matches at 8 bases. The CDR3 totals 14 residues. V shed 7 bases and J 3 bases; nucleotides not matched to a gene: 6. Germline CDR1 and CDR2: MNHEY and SVGAGI. This CDR3 is CASTQGAGTDTQYF. The CDR3 coding sequence is TGTGCCAGCACCCAGGGGGCTGGGACAGATACGCAGTATTTT.

This chain connects TRBV24-1 to TRBJ2-1; 8 nucleotides match TRBD2. V trimming: 5 bases; J trimming: 0 bases; junction bases outside the gene matches: 5. The germline CDR1 and CDR2 sequences are KGHDR and SFDVKD. The CDR3 spans 16 residues. The CDR3 spells CATSAAGGGSYNEQFF. CDR3 in DNA: TGTGCCACCAGTGCCGCGGGGGGCGGCTCCTACAATGAGCAGTTCTTC.

V usage is TRBV29-1 and J usage is TRBJ2-3; 9 positions match TRBD2. The CDR3 runs to 14 residues. Per the germline V gene, CDR1 is SQVTM and CDR2 is ANQGSEA. The J segment lost 5 bases and the V segment lost 3 bases, leaving 6 bases of the junction unmatched. CDR3 sequence: CSVDGKRGEDTQYF. DNA of the CDR3: TGCAGCGTTGATGGGAAGCGGGGGGAAGATACGCAGTATTTT.

There are a few counts of this clonotype. The J gene is TRBJ1-2, the V gene TRBV29-1; TRBD1 is a possible D gene (6 bases). The V and J ends lost 0 bases and 8 bases respectively, with 19 bases between them. The CDR3 sequence is 15 residues long. Germline-derived CDR1 and CDR2 are SQVTM and ANQGSEA. Written as DNA, the CDR3 is TGCAGCGTTGAAGATCGGGGGACATCGCCGTGGGGCTACACCTTC. Protein sequence: CSVEDRGTSPWGYTF.

The V gene is TRBV29-1, the J gene TRBJ2-7; 11 positions agree with TRBD2. V lost 6 bases and J lost 3; bases outside the gene matches: 10. The CDR3 runs to 15 residues. CDR1 SQVTM and CDR2 ANQGSEA come from the germline V gene. This CDR3 is CSVTLAGASLYEQYF. CDR3 sequence (DNA): TGCAGCGTGACACTAGCGGGGGCGTCTCTCTACGAGCAGTACTTC.